This T cell receptor beta chain was identified during a study of T cell changes during pregnancy in multiple sclerosis. The CDR3 consists of 14 residues. The germline V gene has CDR1 SEHNR and CDR2 FQNEAQ (reference sequence). Trimming took 2 bases from V and 7 from J; bases not matched to a gene: 4. The protocol was immunoSEQ multiplex PCR, while the TCRdb copy is restricted to in-frame clones and leaves out a portion. The sample holds about 80,000 clones, 92% seen once. The TCR was taken from a female donor with multiple sclerosis, enrolled in a pregnancy study. This chain joins TRBV7-9 and TRBJ1-4, with TRBD1 identical over 7 bases. The sample was peripheral blood, taken before pregnancy. The DNA for the CDR3 is TGTGCCAGCAGCTTAAGACAGGGAGGTGAAAAACTGTTTTTT. This codes for CASSLRQGGEKLFF.